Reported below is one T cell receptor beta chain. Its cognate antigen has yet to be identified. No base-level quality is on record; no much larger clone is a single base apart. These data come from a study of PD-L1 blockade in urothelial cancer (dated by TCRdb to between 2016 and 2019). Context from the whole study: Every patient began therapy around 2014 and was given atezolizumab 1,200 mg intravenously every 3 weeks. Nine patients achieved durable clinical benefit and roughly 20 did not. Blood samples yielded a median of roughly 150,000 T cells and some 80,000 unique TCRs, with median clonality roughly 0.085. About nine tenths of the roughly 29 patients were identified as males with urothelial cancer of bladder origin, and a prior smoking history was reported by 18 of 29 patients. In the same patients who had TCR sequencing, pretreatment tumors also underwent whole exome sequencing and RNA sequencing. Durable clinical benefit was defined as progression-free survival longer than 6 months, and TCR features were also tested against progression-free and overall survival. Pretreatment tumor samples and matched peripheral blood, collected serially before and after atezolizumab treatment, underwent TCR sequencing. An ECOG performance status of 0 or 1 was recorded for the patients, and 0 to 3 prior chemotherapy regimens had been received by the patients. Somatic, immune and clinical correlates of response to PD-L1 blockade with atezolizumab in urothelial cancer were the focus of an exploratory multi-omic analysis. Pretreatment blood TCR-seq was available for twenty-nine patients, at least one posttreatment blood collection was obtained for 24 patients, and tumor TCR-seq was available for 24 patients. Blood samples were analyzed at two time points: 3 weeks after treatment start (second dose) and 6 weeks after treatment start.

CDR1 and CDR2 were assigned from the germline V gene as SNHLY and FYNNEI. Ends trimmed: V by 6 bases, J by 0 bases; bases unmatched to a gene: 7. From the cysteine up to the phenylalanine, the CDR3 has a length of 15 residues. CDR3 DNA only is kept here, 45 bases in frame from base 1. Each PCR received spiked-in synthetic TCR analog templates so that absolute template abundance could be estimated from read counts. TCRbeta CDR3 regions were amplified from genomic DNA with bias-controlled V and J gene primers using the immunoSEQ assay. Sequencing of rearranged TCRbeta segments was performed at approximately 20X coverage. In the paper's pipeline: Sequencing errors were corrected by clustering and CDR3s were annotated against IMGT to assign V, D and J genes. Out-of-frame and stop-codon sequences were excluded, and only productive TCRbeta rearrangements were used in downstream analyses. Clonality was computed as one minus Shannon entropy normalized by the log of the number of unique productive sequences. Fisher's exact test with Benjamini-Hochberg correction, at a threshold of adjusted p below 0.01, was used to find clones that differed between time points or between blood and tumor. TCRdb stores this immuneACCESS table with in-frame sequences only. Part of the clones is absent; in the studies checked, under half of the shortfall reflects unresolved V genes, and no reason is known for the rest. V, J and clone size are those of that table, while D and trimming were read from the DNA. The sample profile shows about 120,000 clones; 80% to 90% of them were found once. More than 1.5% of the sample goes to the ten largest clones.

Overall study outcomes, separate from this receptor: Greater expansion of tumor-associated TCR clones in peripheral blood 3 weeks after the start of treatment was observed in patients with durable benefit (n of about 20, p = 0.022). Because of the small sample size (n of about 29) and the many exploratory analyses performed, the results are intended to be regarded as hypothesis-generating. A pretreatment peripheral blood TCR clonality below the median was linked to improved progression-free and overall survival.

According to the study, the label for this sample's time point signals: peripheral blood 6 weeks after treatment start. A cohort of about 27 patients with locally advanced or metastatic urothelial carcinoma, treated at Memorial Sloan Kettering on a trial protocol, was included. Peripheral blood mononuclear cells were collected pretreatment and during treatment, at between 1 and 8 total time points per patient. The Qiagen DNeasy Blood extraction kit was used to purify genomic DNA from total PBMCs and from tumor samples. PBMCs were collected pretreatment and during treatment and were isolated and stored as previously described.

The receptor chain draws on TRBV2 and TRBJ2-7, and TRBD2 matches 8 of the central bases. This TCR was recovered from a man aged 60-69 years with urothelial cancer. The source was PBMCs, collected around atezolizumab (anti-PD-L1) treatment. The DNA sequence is TGTGCCAGCAGCTATAGCGGGGCGAGCTCCTACGAGCAGTACTTC. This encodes CASSYSGASSYEQYF.